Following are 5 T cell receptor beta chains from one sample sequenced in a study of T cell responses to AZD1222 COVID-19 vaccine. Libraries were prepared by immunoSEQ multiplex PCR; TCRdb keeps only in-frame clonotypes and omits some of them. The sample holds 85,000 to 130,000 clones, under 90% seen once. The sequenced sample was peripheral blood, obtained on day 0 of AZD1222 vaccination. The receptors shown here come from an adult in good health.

In DNA form, the CDR3 reads TGTGCCAGCAGCTTCGGGGGTAGGGGGCCTCGTCAGCCCCAGCATTTT. This encodes CASSFGGRGPRQPQHF. The chain recombines TRBV7-2 with TRBJ1-5; 7 bases match TRBD1. The V and J ends lost 3 bases and 6 bases, in that order; junction bases with no gene match: 11. Germline CDR1 reads SGHTA; CDR2 reads FQGNSA. CDR3 size: 16 residues. The full variable domain, its missing parts supplied by reference TRBV7-2 and TRBJ1-5, is GAGVSQSPSNKVTEKGKDVELRCDPISGHTALYWYRQSLGQGLEFLIYFQGNSAPDKSGLPSDRFSAERTGGSVSTLTIQRTQQEDSAVYLCASSFGGRGPRQPQHFGDGTRLSIL.

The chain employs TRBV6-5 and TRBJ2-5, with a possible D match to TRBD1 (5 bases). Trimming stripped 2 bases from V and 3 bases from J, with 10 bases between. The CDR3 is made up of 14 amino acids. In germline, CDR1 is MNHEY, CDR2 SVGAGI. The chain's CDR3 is CASSYRGSKETQYF. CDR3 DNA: TGTGCCAGCAGTTACAGGGGCTCCAAAGAGACCCAGTACTTC.

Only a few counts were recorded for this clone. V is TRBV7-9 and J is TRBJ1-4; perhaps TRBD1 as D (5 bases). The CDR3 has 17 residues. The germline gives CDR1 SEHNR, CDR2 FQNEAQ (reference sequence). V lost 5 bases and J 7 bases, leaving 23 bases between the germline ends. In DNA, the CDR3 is TGTGCCAGCAGCCCAACAACGGGTAGGGGATCGGGTGAAAAACTGTTTTTT. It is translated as CASSPTTGRGSGEKLFF.

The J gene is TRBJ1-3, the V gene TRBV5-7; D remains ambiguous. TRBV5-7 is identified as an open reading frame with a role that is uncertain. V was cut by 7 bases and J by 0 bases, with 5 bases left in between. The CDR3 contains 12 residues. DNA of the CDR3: TGTGCCAGCTTTCACTCTGGAAACACCATATATTTT. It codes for CASFHSGNTIYF.

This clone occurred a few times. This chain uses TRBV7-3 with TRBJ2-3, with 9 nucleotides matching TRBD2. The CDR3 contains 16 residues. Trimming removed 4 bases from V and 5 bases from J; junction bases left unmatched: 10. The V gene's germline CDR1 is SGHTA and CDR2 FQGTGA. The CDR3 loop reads CASSSVAGAAGDTQYF. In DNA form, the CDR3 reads TGTGCCAGCAGCTCGGTAGCGGGAGCGGCTGGAGATACGCAGTATTTT.